The rows below give T cell receptor beta chains drawn from one sample of a study of blood T cells in healthy people across ages. TCRdb ran MiXCR on the 5' RACE reads and lists one entry per CDR3 protein. The table lists roughly 1,100,000 distinct CDR3 sequences, under 30% of them singletons, with less than 0.75% in the top ten. The same sample was also studied in work on T cells of mothers and their children.

Source material: blood. The receptors come from a girl aged 2-15 years in good health. CDR3s include the opening cysteine and the closing phenylalanine or tryptophan. A D gene is named only where the DNA matches it firmly. Not all rows give a size; the values are once, few, many and, for expanded clones, a class.

abundance: -; d_gene: TRBD1; v_gene: TRBV27; len: 15; j_gene: TRBJ1-2; CDR3aa: CASGLPGQGYYGYTF; CDR3nt: TGCGCCAGCGGACTCCCGGGACAGGGGTACTATGGCTACACCTTC
abundance: -; d_gene: -; v_gene: TRBV29-1; len: 13; j_gene: TRBJ2-3; CDR3aa: CSVNGVPADTQYF; CDR3nt: TGCAGCGTTAATGGGGTCCCGGCAGATACGCAGTATTTT
abundance: few; d_gene: -; v_gene: TRBV29-1; len: 14; j_gene: TRBJ2-1; CDR3aa: CSVYRDPALNEQFF; CDR3nt: TGCAGCGTTTATCGGGACCCTGCCCTGAATGAGCAGTTCTTC
abundance: few; d_gene: TRBD2; v_gene: TRBV18; len: 14; j_gene: TRBJ2-5; CDR3aa: CASSPASGQETQYF; CDR3nt: TGTGCCAGCTCACCGGCTAGCGGCCAAGAGACCCAGTACTTC
abundance: -; d_gene: -; v_gene: TRBV12-3/TRBV12-4; len: 14; j_gene: TRBJ1-3; CDR3aa: CASSPGDLGNTIYF; CDR3nt: TGTGCCAGCAGTCCAGGGGACCTTGGAAACACCATATATTTT
abundance: many; d_gene: -; v_gene: TRBV11-2; len: 12; j_gene: TRBJ1-6; CDR3aa: CASSLDSSPLHF; CDR3nt: TGTGCCAGCAGCTTGGATAGTTCACCCCTCCACTTT
abundance: -; d_gene: TRBD2; v_gene: TRBV5-1; len: 14; j_gene: TRBJ2-1; CDR3aa: CASSAGTSSDEQFF; CDR3nt: TGCGCCAGCAGCGCCGGGACTAGCAGTGATGAGCAGTTCTTC
abundance: -; d_gene: -; v_gene: TRBV5-4; len: 16; j_gene: TRBJ1-1; CDR3aa: CASSPGQGLMNTEAFF; CDR3nt: TGTGCCAGCAGCCCTGGACAAGGGCTTATGAACACTGAAGCTTTCTTT
abundance: once; d_gene: TRBD1; v_gene: TRBV9; len: 16; j_gene: TRBJ2-3; CDR3aa: CASSVAPGQSTDTQYF; CDR3nt: TGTGCCAGCAGCGTAGCCCCGGGACAGAGCACAGATACGCAGTATTTT
abundance: -; d_gene: -; v_gene: TRBV2; len: 11; j_gene: TRBJ2-5; CDR3aa: CASSERIRPYF; CDR3nt: TGTGCCAGCAGTGAACGGATTAGGCCCTACTTC
abundance: many; d_gene: TRBD2; v_gene: TRBV12-3/TRBV12-4; len: 15; j_gene: TRBJ2-7; CDR3aa: CASSSPGLAFREQYF; CDR3nt: TGTGCCAGCAGTTCTCCGGGACTAGCGTTTCGCGAGCAGTACTTC
abundance: -; d_gene: -; v_gene: TRBV27; len: 14; j_gene: TRBJ2-7; CDR3aa: CASSLGGRNYEQYF; CDR3nt: TGTGCCAGCAGTTTAGGGGGGCGGAACTACGAGCAGTACTTC
abundance: few; d_gene: -; v_gene: TRBV2; len: 12; j_gene: TRBJ2-5; CDR3aa: CASGTVQETQYF; CDR3nt: TGTGCCAGCGGGACGGTCCAAGAGACCCAGTACTTC
abundance: few; d_gene: -; v_gene: TRBV5-1; len: 18; j_gene: TRBJ1-4; CDR3aa: CASSSKTGMGATNEKLFF; CDR3nt: TGCGCCAGCAGCTCCAAAACAGGGATGGGAGCAACTAATGAAAAACTGTTTTTT
abundance: -; d_gene: -; v_gene: TRBV27; len: 15; j_gene: TRBJ2-7; CDR3aa: CASSLRAGNPYEQYF; CDR3nt: TGTGCCAGCAGCCTTCGGGCGGGGAACCCCTACGAGCAGTACTTC
abundance: -; d_gene: -; v_gene: TRBV7-6; len: 15; j_gene: TRBJ2-1; CDR3aa: CASSLQASVGNEQFF; CDR3nt: TGTGCCAGCAGCTTGCAGGCTTCGGTGGGCAATGAGCAGTTCTTC
abundance: few; d_gene: TRBD2; v_gene: TRBV6-6; len: 16; j_gene: TRBJ2-3; CDR3aa: CASSSLAAGGTDTQYF; CDR3nt: TGTGCCAGCAGCTCCTTGGCAGCGGGGGGCACAGATACGCAGTATTTT
abundance: -; d_gene: -; v_gene: TRBV7-3; len: 14; j_gene: TRBJ2-1; CDR3aa: CASSLGVGDNEQFF; CDR3nt: TGTGCCAGCAGCTTGGGGGTGGGAGACAATGAGCAGTTCTTC
abundance: -; d_gene: -; v_gene: TRBV12-3/TRBV12-4; len: 12; j_gene: TRBJ1-1; CDR3aa: CASSLDDREAFF; CDR3nt: TGTGCCAGCAGTTTGGACGACAGGGAAGCTTTCTTT
abundance: -; d_gene: -; v_gene: TRBV29-1; len: 13; j_gene: TRBJ2-1; CDR3aa: CSVVGRTHNEQFF; CDR3nt: TGCAGCGTTGTTGGTAGGACGCACAATGAGCAGTTCTTC